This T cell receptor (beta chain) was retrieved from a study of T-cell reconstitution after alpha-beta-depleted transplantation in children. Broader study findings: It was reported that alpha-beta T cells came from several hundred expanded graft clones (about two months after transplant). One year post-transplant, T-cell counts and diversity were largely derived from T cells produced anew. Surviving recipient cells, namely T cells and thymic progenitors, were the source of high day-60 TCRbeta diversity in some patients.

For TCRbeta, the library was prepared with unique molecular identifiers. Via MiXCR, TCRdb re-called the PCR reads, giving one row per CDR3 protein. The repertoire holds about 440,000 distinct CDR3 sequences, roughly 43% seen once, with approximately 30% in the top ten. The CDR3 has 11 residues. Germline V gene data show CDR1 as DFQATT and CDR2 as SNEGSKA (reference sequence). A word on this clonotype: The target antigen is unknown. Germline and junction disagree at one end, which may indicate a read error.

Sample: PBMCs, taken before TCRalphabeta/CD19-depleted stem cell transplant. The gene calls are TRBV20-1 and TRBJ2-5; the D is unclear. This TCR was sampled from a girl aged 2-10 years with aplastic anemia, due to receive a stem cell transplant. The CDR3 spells CSASEPESQYF. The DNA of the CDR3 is TGCAGTGCTTCCGAGCCGGAGAGCCAGTACTTC.